Listed below are T cell receptor beta chains from one sample, sequenced in a study of cytomegalovirus exposure and HLA in healthy donors. Here immunoSEQ multiplex PCR was the method, and the copy in TCRdb shows in-frame clones only, minus some. The table has approximately 100,000 clones, 60% to 85% seen once; the top ten hold roughly 5%. Sequencing input: PBMCs. These receptors came from a woman aged 35 to 49 in good health and CMV-seronegative. Each CDR3 is given with its conserved first and last residue. A D gene is named only where the DNA matches it firmly. A row's size may be missing; if present it is once, few, many or a size class.

>TRBD1|once|TRBV6-1|TRBJ2-1
TGTGCCAGCAGTGGGACAGGGGTGGCCTACAATGAGCAGTTCTTC
CASSGTGVAYNEQFF
>-|-|TRBV2|TRBJ2-1
TGTGCCAGCAGGCCCATGGACAACAATGAGCAGTTCTTC
CASRPMDNNEQFF
>-|-|TRBV7-3|TRBJ2-6
TGTGCCAGCAGCAGGGATGGACAGGCCAACGTCCTGACTTTC
CASSRDGQANVLTF
>TRBD2|many|TRBV6-1|TRBJ2-7
TGTGCCAGCAGTGTGTCGGGGGGGAGCTCCTACGAGCAGTACTTC
CASSVSGGSSYEQYF
>-|many|TRBV7-7|TRBJ2-7
TGTGCTAGCAGCTTAACTCGCTCCTACGAGCAGTACTTC
CASSLTRSYEQYF
>-|-|TRBV7-7|TRBJ2-5
TGTGCTAGCAGCCCGCGGGCGGGCTCTCAAGAGACCCAGTACTTC
CASSPRAGSQETQYF
>-|-|TRBV9|TRBJ1-2
TGTGCCAGCAGCGCCGGACAGTCTAACTATGGCTACACCTTC
CASSAGQSNYGYTF
>-|-|TRBV30|TRBJ2-7
TGTGCCTGGAGTGTGGGGGGTGAGCAGTACTTC
CAWSVGGEQYF
>TRBD1|few|TRBV6-1|TRBJ2-7
TGTGCCAGCAGCATCGACAGGGCCTACGAGCAGTACTTC
CASSIDRAYEQYF
>-|-|TRBV12-1|TRBJ2-5
TGTGCCAGCAGCACTAGCGGGGCCCAAGAGACCCAGTACTTC
CASSTSGAQETQYF
>TRBD2|few|TRBV5-1|TRBJ2-5
TGCGCCAGCAGCCAGGGGGTAGCGGGGGTGCTTAAAGAGACCCAGTACTTC
CASSQGVAGVLKETQYF
>-|-|TRBV4-2|TRBJ2-6
TGTGCCAGCAGCCCCAATAATAAGGCGGCTGGGGCCAACGTCCTGACTTTC
CASSPNNKAAGANVLTF
>-|many|TRBV6-6|TRBJ2-3
TGTGCCAGCAGTTCCCAGGGTTGGCCCTACACAGATACGCAGTATTTT
CASSSQGWPYTDTQYF
>TRBD1|-|TRBV5-1|TRBJ2-5
TGCGCCAGCAGAGCCGGGACAGCCAAAGAGACCCAGTACTTC
CASRAGTAKETQYF
>-|-|TRBV2|TRBJ1-5
TGTGCCAGCAGTGGGCAGGGCGGCAGAAGGAATCAGCCCCAGCATTTT
CASSGQGGRRNQPQHF
>TRBD1|-|TRBV10-2|TRBJ1-2
TGCGCCAGCTCTACAGGGGGCAGGAACTATGGCTACACCTTC
CASSTGGRNYGYTF
>-|-|TRBV18|TRBJ2-5
TGTGCCAGCTCACCTCGAGGGGGGGCCCAAGAGACCCAGTACTTC
CASSPRGGAQETQYF
>TRBD1|-|TRBV6-5|TRBJ2-1
TGTGCCAGCAGGACAGGGTCCTACAATGAGCAGTTCTTC
CASRTGSYNEQFF
>-|-|TRBV4-1|TRBJ2-5
TGCGCCAGCAGCCAAGAGCCCAGGACTTTCGAGACCCAGTACTTC
CASSQEPRTFETQYF
>TRBD2|-|TRBV7-2|TRBJ2-1
TGTGCCAGCAGCCTCCGGAGCGGGGGCTACAATGAGCAGTTCTTC
CASSLRSGGYNEQFF
>TRBD1|-|TRBV4-1|TRBJ2-5
TGCGCCAGCAGCCAAGGACCGGGACAGTTGAAAGAGACCCAGTACTTC
CASSQGPGQLKETQYF
>-|-|TRBV5-1|TRBJ2-3
TGCGCCAGCAGCTCGCGGGTGAGTGGTTCGGCGCAGTATTTT
CASSSRVSGSAQYF
>-|-|TRBV7-2|TRBJ2-7
TGTGCCAGCAGCTTATCTAGCTACTACGAGCAGTACTTC
CASSLSSYYEQYF
>-|-|TRBV19|TRBJ1-5
TGTGCCAGTAGAAGTAGTAATAGCAATCAGCCCCAGCATTTT
CASRSSNSNQPQHF
>-|-|TRBV21-1|TRBJ2-6
TGTGCCAGCAGCAATTCTCCAGGGTTCCATCTACTGTTGGATGGGGCCAACGTCCTGACTTTC
CASSNSPGFHLLLDGANVLTF
>-|-|TRBV19|TRBJ2-7
TGTGCCAGTAGTATTACGACTGCTCGTGCGTACGAGCAGTACTTC
CASSITTARAYEQYF
>-|few|TRBV7-9|TRBJ2-2
TGTGCCAGCAGCTCCCGCGTAGGGGGCACCGGGGAGCTGTTTTTT
CASSSRVGGTGELFF
>TRBD1|-|TRBV13|TRBJ1-2
TGTGCCAGCAGCGCTGGACAGGGATCCAGGGATGGCTACACCTTC
CASSAGQGSRDGYTF
>-|once|TRBV28|TRBJ1-2
TGTGCCAGCAGTTCTGGCGGGCTAACAGGGAGAAGCGGCTACACCTTC
CASSSGGLTGRSGYTF
>-|-|TRBV4-1|TRBJ1-2
TGCGCCAGCAGCCTTACGACAGGTAACTATGGCTACACCTTC
CASSLTTGNYGYTF
>-|-|TRBV29-1|TRBJ1-2
TGCAGCGTAATCAATCAGAACAACTACACCTCTAACTATGGCTACACCTTC
CSVINQNNYTSNYGYTF
>TRBD1|once|TRBV30|TRBJ2-5
TGTGCCTGGAGAAACAGGGGGACGCTCCAAGAGACCCAGTACTTC
CAWRNRGTLQETQYF
>TRBD1|-|TRBV28|TRBJ2-4
TGTGCCAGCAGTGGACCGGGACAGGGGGCGCGGAACATTCAGTACTTC
CASSGPGQGARNIQYF
>-|-|TRBV4-1|TRBJ1-1
TGCGCCAGCAGCCAAGGGAGGAACACTGAAGCTTTCTTT
CASSQGRNTEAFF
>-|once|TRBV19|TRBJ1-3
TGTGCCAGTAGGGAGAGCTCCGGCTCTGGAAACACCATATATTTT
CASRESSGSGNTIYF
>-|few|TRBV5-1|TRBJ1-1
TGCGCCAGCAGTGCCGGAACAGTTCATACTGAAGCTTTCTTT
CASSAGTVHTEAFF
>-|-|TRBV7-9|TRBJ2-1
TGTGCCAGCAGCACAGGGAGCTCCTACAATGAGCAGTTCTTC
CASSTGSSYNEQFF
>-|-|TRBV13|TRBJ1-2
TGTGCCAGCAGCTTAGGCCGGGGACTTGGGGGGTATGGCTACACCTTC
CASSLGRGLGGYGYTF
>-|-|TRBV19|TRBJ2-1
TGTGCCAGTAGCCCCCGGGGTGCCTCCTACAATGAGCAGTTCTTC
CASSPRGASYNEQFF
>-|-|TRBV4-3|TRBJ1-6
TGCGCCAGCAGCCAAGATTTGAGTCTCCCAGGGGTCAGGAGCTCCTATAATTCACCCCTCCACTTT
CASSQDLSLPGVRSSYNSPLHF
>-|-|TRBV27|TRBJ2-5
TGTGCCAGCAGTTTGTCGGCAGGGCAAGAGACCCAGTACTTC
CASSLSAGQETQYF
>-|-|TRBV19|TRBJ1-1
TGTGCCAGTAGTCTGGCCCGGCGGGGGCTAGGTACTGAAGCTTTCTTT
CASSLARRGLGTEAFF
>TRBD1|-|TRBV4-1|TRBJ2-1
TGCGCCAGCAGGAGGACAGGCCATGCCGAAAATGAGCAGTTCTTC
CASRRTGHAENEQFF
>-|-|TRBV5-1|TRBJ2-6
TGCGCCAGCAGCCGCTTCGGTGCAGGGGTCGATACTGGGGCCAACGTCCTGACTTTC
CASSRFGAGVDTGANVLTF
>-|-|TRBV9|TRBJ1-1
TGTGCCAGCAGCCCAGCAGTCGGGGAGGGTCTGAACACTGAAGCTTTCTTT
CASSPAVGEGLNTEAFF
>TRBD1|-|TRBV4-2|TRBJ1-2
TGTGCCAGCAGCCAAGAACCACAGGACAGGGCTGGTAGCTATGGCTACACCTTC
CASSQEPQDRAGSYGYTF